What follows are 26 T cell receptor beta chains derived from one specimen sequenced in a study of OX40 agonist ivuxolimab in advanced cancers. Repertoires were generated with immunoSEQ multiplex PCR, while TCRdb's copy carries only in-frame clones and drops some. The sample has 90,000 to 120,000 clones; approximately 90% are singletons. This specimen was CD4+ or CD8+ T cells sorted from blood, taken in a trial of the OX40 agonist ivuxolimab. The source of these receptors is an adult with an advanced solid tumor such as melanoma, head and neck, liver or kidney cancer.

The V and J genes are TRBV2 and TRBJ1-5, with TRBD1 as a possible D gene (5 bases). Germline CDR1 reads SNHLY; CDR2 reads FYNNEI. Trimming pared 2 bases from V and 2 bases from J, leaving 19 bases between. This CDR3 region has 18 residues. This CDR3 reads CASSERASGPGGNQPQHF. For the CDR3, the DNA is TGTGCCAGCAGTGAAAGGGCATCGGGGCCAGGTGGCAATCAGCCCCAGCATTTT. The full variable domain, in which reference TRBV2 and TRBJ1-5 provide the parts outside the CDR3, is EPEVTQTPSHQVTQMGQEVILRCVPISNHLYFYWYRQILGQKVEFLVSFYNNEISEKSEIFDDQFSVERPDGSNFTLKIRSTKLEDSAMYFCASSERASGPGGNQPQHFGDGTRLSIL.

CDR3 DNA sequence: TGTGCCAGCAGCTCCCTGTTACAGGGTAAAGAGACCCAGTACTTC. It specifies CASSSLLQGKETQYF. The chain has TRBV5-6 and TRBJ2-5, with a tentative D call TRBD1 (6 bases). Germline CDR1 and CDR2: SGHDT and YYEEEE. This CDR3 spans 15 amino acids. V dropped 3 bases and J dropped 3 bases, with 15 bases sitting between them.

This chain uses TRBV7-4 with TRBJ1-5, with 10 bases lining up with TRBD1. The ends lost 5 bases at V and 6 bases at J; junction bases unmatched: 7. Germline V gene sequence: CDR1 SGHVT, CDR2 SQSDAQ. This CDR3 contains 15 residues. Written as DNA, the CDR3 is TGTGCCAGCAGCGTCCGGGACAGGGGTCTTCAGCCCCAGCATTTT. Amino acids: CASSVRDRGLQPQHF.

This clone showed up just once. The chain has TRBV6-4 and TRBJ2-6, with 13 bases aligning to TRBD2. The germline CDR1 and CDR2 sequences are MRHNA and SNTAGT. V lost 2 bases, J lost 5 bases, and 6 bases stayed unmatched. There are 18 residues in the CDR3. CDR3 in DNA: TGTGCCAGCAGTGACGGACTAGCGGGAGAACGCTGGGCCAACGTCCTGACTTTC. As protein: CASSDGLAGERWANVLTF.

The gene calls are TRBV6-5 and TRBJ2-5; D is unresolved. The CDR3 runs 14 residues. V lost 7 bases, J lost 2 bases, and 14 bases lay in between. Germline V gene lookup returns CDR1 MNHEY and CDR2 SVGAGI. Written as DNA, the CDR3 is TGTGCCAGCAAAAGAAGACTGGAACAAGAGACCCAGTACTTC. Its translation: CASKRRLEQETQYF.

The chain has TRBV5-5 and TRBJ2-5; 14 bases agree with TRBD2. Germline assignment: CDR1 SGHKS and CDR2 YYEKEE (reference sequence). This CDR3 has 15 residues. The ends lost 0 bases at V and 5 bases at J; junction bases unmatched: 0. The CDR3 DNA follows: TGTGCCAGCAGCTTGGGACTAGCGGGAGGGGAGACCCAGTACTTC. Protein product: CASSLGLAGGETQYF.

DNA for the CDR3: TGTGCCAGCAGCTTAGCCACAGGGGCCTACGAGCAGTACTTC. Translating gives CASSLATGAYEQYF. The gene calls are TRBV7-6 and TRBJ2-7; the match to TRBD1 covers 7 bases. The length of the CDR3 is 14 residues. In germline, CDR1 is SGHVS, CDR2 FNYEAQ. The V segment lost 0 bases and the J segment 2 bases; nucleotides outside the gene matches: 1.

The rearrangement uses TRBV6-5 and TRBJ2-7; 10 bases are shared with TRBD1. The CDR3 runs 14 residues. Trimming at V came to 5 bases and at J to 6 bases, leaving 7 bases not matched to a gene. CDR1 and CDR2 (germline): MNHEY, SVGAGI. The CDR3 loop is CASSGQGGQSEQYF. The CDR3 nucleotides read TGTGCCAGCAGTGGACAGGGGGGCCAGTCCGAGCAGTACTTC.

This chain links TRBV29-1 with TRBJ2-5, with D possibly being TRBD2 (6 bases). Deletions cut 4 bases from V and 9 bases from J, with 18 bases between. Germline loops: CDR1 SQVTM, CDR2 ANQGSEA. The length of the CDR3 is 13 residues. The CDR3 region is CSVVEPGLPAQYF. CDR3 DNA sequence: TGCAGCGTTGTCGAACCGGGACTGCCAGCCCAGTACTTC.

The V and J genes are TRBV19 and TRBJ1-2; maybe TRBD1 (5 bases). V lost 5 bases and J lost 10, with 14 bases in between. The CDR3 sequence is 12 residues long. The germline V gene encodes CDR1 LNHDA and CDR2 SQIVND (reference sequence). CDR3 residues: CASSQRGVDYTF. CDR3 DNA sequence: TGTGCCAGTAGTCAAAGGGGAGTTGACTACACCTTC. Variable domain in full (rest from reference TRBV19 and TRBJ1-2): DGGITQSPKYLFRKEGQNVTLSCEQNLNHDAMYWYRQDPGQGLRLIYYSQIVNDFQKGDIAEGYSVSREKKESFPLTVTSAQKNPTAFYLCASSQRGVDYTFGSGTRLTVV.

The rearrangement joins TRBV7-9 to TRBJ1-3; D uncertain. The CDR3 loop spans 14 amino acids. The V end lost 3 bases, the J end lost 0 bases, and 6 bases lay between the germline ends. Germline CDR1 reads SEHNR; CDR2 reads FQNEAQ (reference sequence). The CDR3 DNA is TGTGCCAGCAGCTTTAGGGACTCTGGAAACACCATATATTTT. It encodes CASSFRDSGNTIYF.

The chain links TRBV18 to TRBJ1-1; no clear D gene. CDR3 size: 14 residues. Germline V gene data show CDR1 as KGHSH and CDR2 as LQKENI. V lost 2 bases and J lost 0, with 7 bases in between. The CDR3 DNA reads as TGTGCCAGCTCACCAGGGTCTATGAACACTGAAGCTTTCTTT. It is translated as CASSPGSMNTEAFF.

The chain's CDR3 is CASSSQAGGRETQYF. CDR3 bases: TGTGCCAGCAGTAGCCAAGCCGGGGGCCGGGAGACCCAGTACTTC. This sequence joins TRBV25-1 and TRBJ2-5; possibly TRBD1 or TRBD2 for D (6 bases each). This CDR3 comprises 15 residues. Germline CDR1 is MGHDK and CDR2 is SYGVNS. The germline V and J ends were trimmed by 5 bases and 5 bases, with 18 bases remaining between them. Drawing the rest from reference TRBV25-1 and TRBJ2-5, the complete variable domain is EADIYQTPRYLVIGTGKKITLECSQTMGHDKMYWYQQDPGMELHLIHYSYGVNSTEKGDLSSESTVSRIRTEHFPLTLESARPSHTSQYLCASSSQAGGRETQYFGPGTRLLVL.

This clone was seen a single time. The chain links TRBV2 to TRBJ1-1; D is uncertain. Germline CDR1 reads SNHLY; CDR2 reads FYNNEI. The CDR3 covers 10 residues. CDR3 protein: CGPADTEAFF. The CDR3 DNA follows: TGTGGACCTGCCGACACTGAAGCTTTCTTT.

This chain uses TRBV6-1 with TRBJ1-1, with D uncertain. V lost 8 bases to trimming and J lost 5 bases, with 9 bases between them. This CDR3 has 11 amino acids. Per germline, CDR1 MNHNS and CDR2 SASEGT. CDR3 sequence: CASQRETEAFF. Here the CDR3 DNA reads TGTGCCAGCCAGAGAGAGACTGAAGCTTTCTTT.

CDR3 nucleotide sequence: TGTGCCAGCACCTTACCAGGCGTGAATTATTTGAACACTGAAGCTTTCTTT. Amino acids: CASTLPGVNYLNTEAFF. The chain recombines TRBV27 with TRBJ1-1; D not resolved. The V end lost 7 bases, the J end lost 0 bases, and 21 bases lay between the germline ends. This CDR3 region has 17 residues. CDR1 is MNHEY, CDR2 SMNVEV, per germline (reference sequence).

The chain recombines TRBV27 with TRBJ1-2; 10 bases map to TRBD1. Germline CDR1 and CDR2: MNHEY and SMNVEV (reference sequence). The CDR3 is 19 amino acids. The V segment lost 6 bases and the J segment 5 bases; nucleotides outside the gene matches: 21. CDR3 region: CASSLTTGGTGAVGYGYTF. CDR3 bases: TGTGCCAGCAGCTTAACTACTGGGGGGACAGGGGCGGTCGGGTATGGCTACACCTTC.

A single count supports this clone. The chain links TRBV18 to TRBJ1-3, with D unresolved. The germline V and J ends were trimmed by 1 base and 0 bases, with 7 bases remaining between them. The CDR3 runs to 15 residues. Germline CDR1 and CDR2: KGHSH and LQKENI. The CDR3, as DNA: TGTGCCAGCTCACCACAGGGTGTCTCTGGAAACACCATATATTTT. Its protein product is CASSPQGVSGNTIYF.

This chain uses TRBV2 with TRBJ2-5; tentatively, D is TRBD1 (5 bases). This CDR3 has 12 amino acids. Germline V gene lookup returns CDR1 SNHLY and CDR2 FYNNEI. V dropped 10 bases and J dropped 7 bases, with 16 bases sitting between them. In DNA, the CDR3 is TGTGCCACCATAGACAGTACCCGGACCCAGTACTTC. Translation gives CATIDSTRTQYF.

This rearrangement joins TRBV10-3 to TRBJ2-7, with D perhaps TRBD2 (5 bases). Between the trimmed V and J ends, which lost 8 bases and 6 bases, there was a span of 14 bases. The CDR3 is 12 amino acids. CDR1 is ENHRY and CDR2 is SYGVKD in the germline V gene. The CDR3 protein is CAISREGFEQYF. The CDR3 DNA follows: TGTGCCATCTCCCGCGAGGGTTTCGAGCAGTACTTC.

This clone was seen at least ten times. The chain links TRBV6-6 to TRBJ1-3; weak D call: TRBD1 (5 bases). Germline lookup yields CDR1 MNHNY and CDR2 SVGAGI (reference sequence). V was clipped by 2 bases and J by 2 bases, with 10 bases between them. The CDR3 is 15 amino acids. CDR3 sequence (DNA): TGTGCCAGCAGTTACACCGGGGGTACTGGAAACACCATATATTTT. Protein sequence: CASSYTGGTGNTIYF.

This sequence joins TRBV6-6 and TRBJ1-6; 7 bases align to TRBD1. CDR1 and CDR2 (germline): MNHNY, SVGAGI (reference sequence). J was trimmed by 8 bases and V by 6 bases; bases with no gene match: 10. This CDR3 spans 15 amino acids. DNA of the CDR3: TGTGCCAGCAGGTCCAACAGGGGAGGTTATTCACCCCTCCACTTT. This codes for CASRSNRGGYSPLHF.

The chain couples TRBV6-6 to TRBJ1-2; TRBD1 matches 7 bases. Per germline, CDR1 MNHNY and CDR2 SVGAGI (reference sequence). The CDR3 consists of 14 residues. Unmatched junction bases numbered 13, after V lost 7 bases and J lost 8 bases. The CDR3 nucleotides are TGTGCCAGCAAAACGTACGGACAGGTTGGCGGCTACACCTTC. This translates into CASKTYGQVGGYTF.

The chain uses TRBV30 and TRBJ2-2; TRBD1 matches at 8 bases. This CDR3 is 15 amino acids long. V shed 7 bases, J shed 4 bases, and the junction held 11 bases outside the gene matches. CDR1 GTSNPN and CDR2 SVGIG come from the germline V gene (reference sequence). For the CDR3, the DNA is TGTGCCTCCCCCCTGACAGGGGCCGGCACCGGGGAGCTGTTTTTT. Protein: CASPLTGAGTGELFF.

This clone was picked up one time. The chain couples TRBV6-6 to TRBJ2-7, with a tentative D call TRBD2 (5 bases). There are 12 residues in the CDR3. Trimming removed 6 bases at V and 5 bases at J, with 11 bases between. Germline assignment: CDR1 MNHNY and CDR2 SVGAGI (reference sequence). In DNA, the CDR3 is TGTGCCAGCAGATCGGGGAGCCACGAGCAGTACTTC. This encodes CASRSGSHEQYF.

V usage is TRBV30 and J usage is TRBJ1-5; 7 bases line up with TRBD1. Germline CDR1 GTSNPN, CDR2 SVGIG (reference sequence). The CDR3 totals 15 residues. J lost 7 bases, V lost 1 base, and 10 bases had no gene match. This CDR3 is CAWSGLTGLGQPQHF. The CDR3 DNA follows: TGTGCCTGGAGTGGCTTGACAGGGCTCGGACAGCCCCAGCATTTT. Full variable domain (outside the CDR3, taken from reference TRBV30 and TRBJ1-5): SQTIHQWPATLVQPVGSPLSLECTVEGTSNPNLYWYRQAAGRGLQLLFYSVGIGQISSEVPQNLSASRPQDRQFILSSKKLLLSDSGFYLCAWSGLTGLGQPQHFGDGTRLSIL.